This T cell receptor (beta chain) was identified in a study of human T cells and chemical hapten exposure. Across the whole study: Skin on the upper inner arm, 2 cm by 2 cm in size, was sensitized with 2% DPC.

On this clonotype itself: What it binds is unknown.

Germline loops: CDR1 SGHDT, CDR2 YYEEEE. V lost 6 bases, J lost 4 bases, and 2 bases stayed unmatched. CDR3 size: 12 residues. General study findings and limits: The study found expanded TCRs formed significantly more large CDR3 similarity clusters than controls.

Noted time point: patch test 1, 2 weeks after DPC sensitization. Treatment given: therapeutic diphenylcyclopropenone sensitization with weekly scalp DPC. The authors' processing: A per-sample median of around 100,000 TCRs was observed, with a range of roughly 20,000 to 690,600. Via MiXCR, TCRdb re-called the RACE reads, giving one row per CDR3 protein. These V and J calls rely on TCRdb rather than the paper's analysis. This table has about 120,000 distinct CDR3 sequences, roughly 13% appearing once. The TCR was taken from a man aged 18 to 35 with alopecia areata. Some clones in this sample may be carry-over from other donors' samples. V is TRBV5-6 and J is TRBJ2-7, with 9 bases lining up with TRBD1. Sequenced material: whole blood, taken in connection with sensitization to the hapten diphenylcyclopropenone (DPC). CDR3 loop: CASIDRGYEQYV. The CDR3 DNA reads as TGTGCCAGCATCGACAGGGGGTACGAGCAGTACGTC.